This T cell receptor beta chain was observed in a study of shared clonotypes between healthy human individuals. Naive CD8 cells were CD45RO-negative, positively selected for CCR7, excluding terminally differentiated effector memory CD45RA+ cells. Genomic DNA of every subset was divided equally among multiple immunoSEQ plates. The table came from immunoSEQ multiplex PCR; TCRdb's copy has only in-frame clones and leaves some out. This table holds about 580,000 clones, 95% to 98% found once. Germline CDR1 MGHRA, CDR2 YSYEKL. Trimming cost V 2 bases and J 5 bases, with 9 bases left between them. This CDR3 is built from 13 residues. This clone was seen only once.

The V call is TRBV4-1, the J call TRBJ1-2; D gene unclear. Source material: naive CD8+ T cells sorted from blood. This TCR came from a man aged 25 to 45 in good health. The CDR3 nucleotides are TGCGCCAGCAGCCAACCTAACGGTTATGGCTACACCTTC. Its translation is CASSQPNGYGYTF.